The 21 T cell receptor beta chains reported below all come from one sample, sequenced in a study of T cells in Graves' hyperthyroidism and ophthalmopathy. Amplified TCR beta CDR3 regions derived from RNA transcripts. RT-PCR in the first round (using the HTBI primer set) targeted the TCR CDR3. Each CDR3 protein gets one entry after TCRdb re-called the multiplex PCR reads with MiXCR. The table includes about 600,000 distinct CDR3 sequences, more than 15% detected once. Material: blood. The source of these receptors is a woman aged 40 to 55 with Graves' ophthalmopathy.

This clonotype has a count of ten or more. The chain joins TRBV3-1 to TRBJ1-1; D call uncertain. This CDR3 has 12 amino acids. CDR1 and CDR2 (germline): LGHDT, YNNKEL (reference sequence). V lost 1 base, J lost 5 bases, and 5 bases lay in between. The CDR3 DNA follows: TGTGCCAGCAGCCAAGCGGGGACTGAAGCTTTCTTT. Its translation is CASSQAGTEAFF.

This clonotype has more than one count but fewer than ten. The CDR3 protein is CATKSNPNEQFF. The CDR3 coding sequence is TGTGCCACGAAGTCGAACCCCAATGAGCAGTTCTTC. The chain employs TRBV27 and TRBJ2-1, with D unclear. CDR3 length equals 12 residues. V gave up 10 bases and J gave up 6 bases, with 13 bases separating them. Looked up from germline, CDR1 is MNHEY and CDR2 is SMNVEV (reference sequence).

The chain is built from TRBV4-1 and TRBJ2-7; D not certain. Trimming left V 0 bases short and J 4 bases short, with 13 bases between. CDR1 and CDR2 (germline): MGHRA, YSYEKL. The CDR3 spans 15 residues. The CDR3 is CASSQELREGYEQYF. CDR3 bases: TGCGCCAGCAGCCAAGAATTAAGGGAAGGATACGAGCAGTACTTC.

This clonotype was found a few times. The chain links TRBV30 to TRBJ2-7; 14 nucleotides match TRBD2. CDR1 is GTSNPN, CDR2 SVGIG, per germline (reference sequence). The CDR3 spans 17 residues. Trimming removed 4 bases from V and 4 bases from J; junction bases left unmatched: 12. Written as DNA, the CDR3 is TGTGCCTGGAAAGGGACTAGCGGGAGATGGGACCCATACGAGCAGTACTTC. This encodes CAWKGTSGRWDPYEQYF. The whole variable domain, remainder taken from reference TRBV30 and TRBJ2-7, is SQTIHQWPATLVQPVGSPLSLECTVEGTSNPNLYWYRQAAGRGLQLLFYSVGIGQISSEVPQNLSASRPQDRQFILSSKKLLLSDSGFYLCAWKGTSGRWDPYEQYFGPGTRLTVT.

V gene TRBV15 combines with J gene TRBJ2-7; perhaps TRBD1 as D (6 bases). Between the trimmed V and J ends, which lost 4 bases and 2 bases, there was a span of 12 bases. Germline V gives CDR1 LNHNV, CDR2 YYDKDF (reference sequence). The CDR3 consists of 14 residues. The CDR3: CATSKTGFAYEQYF. As DNA, the CDR3 is TGTGCCACCAGCAAAACAGGGTTTGCCTACGAGCAGTACTTC.

In its sample, this clonotype was seen many times. The V gene is TRBV2, the J gene TRBJ1-2; 12 bases line up with TRBD1. The CDR3 is 14 residues long. CDR1 SNHLY and CDR2 FYNNEI come from the germline V gene. With 7 bases clipped from V and 7 bases from J, the junction kept 7 bases outside the gene matches. The CDR3 sequence: CASILGQGAGGYTF. The CDR3, as DNA: TGTGCCAGCATTCTGGGACAGGGGGCTGGTGGCTACACCTTC.

This clonotype came up many times. V usage is TRBV6-1 and J usage is TRBJ1-5; possibly TRBD1 for D (6 bases). This CDR3 contains 14 residues. Trimming removed 7 bases at V and 4 bases at J, with 14 bases between. Germline-derived CDR1 and CDR2 are MNHNS and SASEGT. The CDR3 loop reads CASTRAGANQPQHF. In DNA form, the CDR3 reads TGTGCCAGCACAAGGGCAGGGGCAAATCAGCCCCAGCATTTT.

This clonotype showed up many times. The J gene is TRBJ1-1, the V gene TRBV6-1, with D uncertain. The length of the CDR3 is 16 residues. The germline V gene has CDR1 MNHNS and CDR2 SASEGT. V shed 6 bases and J shed 4 bases, with 21 bases lying between them. The DNA of the CDR3 is TGTGCCAGCAGCCCTGGACTACTGGACTGGATCACTGAAGCTTTCTTT. Encoded protein: CASSPGLLDWITEAFF.

This clonotype was counted between two and nine times. The chain recombines TRBV14 with TRBJ2-3, with D unresolved. The ends were cut back, 5 bases at V and 3 bases at J, with 15 bases in the middle. The CDR3 runs 15 residues. Germline CDR1 is SGHDN and CDR2 is FVKESK. CDR3 coding DNA: TGTGCCAGCAGCGAAGGAGCCCCAGGAACAGATACGCAGTATTTT. Its translation is CASSEGAPGTDTQYF.

This clonotype appeared many times. One junction end does not reproduce the germline sequence, and a read error may be involved. This chain's CDR3 is CASSPRDGQGTQYF. The CDR3 coding sequence is TGCGCCAGCAGCCCGAGGGACGGTCAAGGGACCCAGTACTTC. The V and J genes are TRBV4-1 and TRBJ2-5; D might be TRBD1 or TRBD2, each matching 5 bases. Germline-derived CDR1 and CDR2 are MGHRA and YSYEKL. The CDR3 totals 14 residues.

This chain joins TRBV6-1 and TRBJ1-4; D perhaps matches TRBD1 (6 bases). This CDR3 comprises 14 residues. The germline V and J ends were trimmed by 7 bases and 4 bases, with 13 bases remaining between them. Germline V gives CDR1 MNHNS, CDR2 SASEGT. The CDR3 loop is CASTAGQHNEKLFF. CDR3 in DNA: TGTGCCAGCACTGCGGGACAACATAATGAAAAACTGTTTTTT.

This clonotype was counted only a few times. CDR3 sequence (DNA): TGTGCCAGCAGCTTAGATCTCCCTCAAGAGACCCAGTACTTC. Translation: CASSLDLPQETQYF. The J gene is TRBJ2-5, the V gene TRBV11-2, with unresolved D. This CDR3 comprises 14 residues. Trimming took off 0 bases at V and 2 bases at J, with 7 bases between the two ends. Germline lookup yields CDR1 SGHAT and CDR2 FQNNGV.

This clonotype was counted at least ten times. This chain uses TRBV20-1 with TRBJ2-7; D gene ambiguous. Trimming pared 4 bases from V and 2 bases from J, leaving 18 bases between. The CDR3 loop spans 15 amino acids. Germline-derived CDR1 and CDR2 are DFQATT and SNEGSKA (reference sequence). The CDR3 region is CSANPQNSIPYEQYF. CDR3 nucleotide sequence: TGCAGTGCTAACCCACAAAACAGTATTCCCTACGAGCAGTACTTC.

This clonotype was seen many times. The chain joins TRBV11-2 to TRBJ1-2; 9 positions match TRBD1. Unmatched junction bases numbered 3, after V lost 5 bases and J lost 5 bases. Germline V CDR1 and CDR2: SGHAT, FQNNGV. The CDR3 covers 13 residues. DNA for the CDR3: TGTGCCAGCAGCCAACAGGGGGCGTATGGCTACACCTTC. It specifies CASSQQGAYGYTF.

This clonotype was recorded many times. The J gene is TRBJ1-2, the V gene TRBV5-1, with 10 positions matching TRBD1. Germline V gene lookup returns CDR1 SGHRS and CDR2 YFSETQ. CDR3 length: 13 amino acids. The ends lost 4 bases at V and 10 bases at J; junction bases unmatched: 7. Here the CDR3 reads CASSAGQGTDYTF. CDR3 bases: TGCGCCAGCAGCGCGGGACAGGGGACGGACTACACCTTC.

This clonotype was counted at least ten times. DNA of the CDR3: TGTGCCAGCAGCCCCGAGGGCAGGGGACGGTACGAGCAGTACTTC. Translation: CASSPEGRGRYEQYF. The V gene is TRBV28, the J gene TRBJ2-7; the D gene is possibly TRBD1 (6 bases). The V and J ends lost 6 bases and 4 bases respectively, with 19 bases between them. Germline values: CDR1 MDHEN, CDR2 SYDVKM. The CDR3 runs to 15 residues.

V is TRBV7-6 and J is TRBJ1-5, with D tentatively TRBD1 (5 bases). Germline V CDR1 and CDR2: SGHVS, FNYEAQ. The germline V and J ends were trimmed by 5 bases and 3 bases, with 17 bases remaining between them. The CDR3 contains 16 residues. Written as DNA, the CDR3 is TGTGCCAGCAGCCGTAAGGTTTTGGGGGACAATCAGCCCCAGCATTTT. It yields the protein CASSRKVLGDNQPQHF.

This clonotype was counted between two and nine times. The chain has TRBV20-1 and TRBJ2-4, with 7 bases fitting TRBD2. The length of the CDR3 is 16 residues. After removal of 2 bases from V and 3 bases from J, the junction contained 10 bases not matched to a gene. Germline CDR1 DFQATT, CDR2 SNEGSKA (reference sequence). Written as DNA, the CDR3 is TGCAGTGCTAGATATGGGCGACTAGCAGGCAAAAACATTCAGTACTTC. Encoded protein: CSARYGRLAGKNIQYF.

The chain carries TRBV27 and TRBJ2-2; D is uncertain. V dropped 5 bases and J dropped 4 bases, with 11 bases sitting between them. Germline CDR1 reads MNHEY; CDR2 reads SMNVEV (reference sequence). This CDR3 spans 14 amino acids. CDR3: CASSRSLPTGELFF. CDR3 DNA: TGTGCCAGCAGTCGCTCACTACCCACCGGGGAGCTGTTTTTT.

This clonotype has ten or more counts. This chain connects TRBV2 to TRBJ1-1; TRBD1 agrees at 9 bases. The germline CDR1 and CDR2 sequences are SNHLY and FYNNEI. This CDR3 contains 13 residues. The trim removed 7 bases at V and 4 bases at J, leaving 4 bases unmatched. The CDR3 reads CASTQTGGTEAFF. The CDR3 DNA sequence: TGTGCCAGCACCCAGACAGGGGGCACTGAAGCTTTCTTT.

This clonotype was observed a few times. A much larger clone differs by one base, so this may be a read error. The rearrangement uses TRBV20-1 and TRBJ2-1; the D is unclear. In germline, CDR1 is DFQATT, CDR2 SNEGSKA (reference sequence). The CDR3 is 11 residues long. CDR3 sequence: CSARVVNERFF. CDR3 nucleotides: TGCAGTGCTAGAGTGGTCAATGAGCGGTTCTTC.